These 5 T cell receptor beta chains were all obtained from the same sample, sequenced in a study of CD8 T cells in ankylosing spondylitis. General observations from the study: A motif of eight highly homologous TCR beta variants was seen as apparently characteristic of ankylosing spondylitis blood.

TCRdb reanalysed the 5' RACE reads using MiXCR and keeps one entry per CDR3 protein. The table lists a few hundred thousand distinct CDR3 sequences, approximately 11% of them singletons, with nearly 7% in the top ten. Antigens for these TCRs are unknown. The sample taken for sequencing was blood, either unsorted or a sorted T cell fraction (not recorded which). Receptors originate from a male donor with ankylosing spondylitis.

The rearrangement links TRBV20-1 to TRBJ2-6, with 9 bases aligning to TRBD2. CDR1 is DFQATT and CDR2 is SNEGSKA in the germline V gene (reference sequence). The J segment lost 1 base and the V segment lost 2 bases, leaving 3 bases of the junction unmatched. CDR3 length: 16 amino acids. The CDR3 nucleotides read TGCAGTGCTAGACTAGCGGGACAGTCTGGGGCCAACGTCCTGACTTTC. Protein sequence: CSARLAGQSGANVLTF.

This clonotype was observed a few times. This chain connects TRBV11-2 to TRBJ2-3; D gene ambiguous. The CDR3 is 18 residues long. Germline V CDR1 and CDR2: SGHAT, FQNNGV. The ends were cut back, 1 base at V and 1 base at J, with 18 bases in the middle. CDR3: CASSLGLAMMAGTDTQYF. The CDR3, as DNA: TGTGCCAGCAGCTTAGGACTTGCCATGATGGCTGGCACAGATACGCAGTATTTT.

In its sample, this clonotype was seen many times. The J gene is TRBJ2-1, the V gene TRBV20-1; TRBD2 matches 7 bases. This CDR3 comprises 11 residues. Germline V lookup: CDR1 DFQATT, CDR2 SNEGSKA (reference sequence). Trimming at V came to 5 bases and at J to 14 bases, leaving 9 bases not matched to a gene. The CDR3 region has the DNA TGCAGTGCTCCCGGACTAGTAAGTGAGTTCTTC. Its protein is CSAPGLVSEFF.

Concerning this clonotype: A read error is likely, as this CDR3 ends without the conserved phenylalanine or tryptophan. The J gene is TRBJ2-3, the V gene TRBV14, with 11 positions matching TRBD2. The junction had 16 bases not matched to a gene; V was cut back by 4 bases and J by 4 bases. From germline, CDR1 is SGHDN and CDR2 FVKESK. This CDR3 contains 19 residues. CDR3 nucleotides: TGTGCCAGCAGCCGAACGGTTACTTCGGGACTAGCGGTATCAGATACGCAGTATATT. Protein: CASSRTVTSGLAVSDTQYI.

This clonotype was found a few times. The CDR3 DNA reads as TGTGCCAGCAGTTTTCCCACCCCGGGGAACGAGCAGTACTTC. Its protein product is CASSFPTPGNEQYF. The chain links TRBV7-9 to TRBJ2-7, with D possibly TRBD2 on 5 matching bases. Trimming shortened V by 6 bases and J by 5 bases, and 17 bases separated the two germline ends. Germline lookup yields CDR1 SEHNR and CDR2 FQNEAQ (reference sequence). This CDR3 has 14 residues.